These 15 T cell receptor beta chains share one sample of origin, sequenced in a study of neoadjuvant nivolumab and ipilimumab in lung cancer. Repertoires were generated with immunoSEQ multiplex PCR, while TCRdb's copy carries only in-frame clones and drops some. The repertoire holds 25,000 to 35,000 clones, with nearly 85% as singletons. This specimen was tumor tissue, taken after neoadjuvant nivolumab, alone or with ipilimumab, at or shortly before surgery. Receptors were obtained from an adult with non-small cell lung cancer.

This chain links TRBV5-8 with TRBJ2-2; D remains unclear. The germline V and J ends were trimmed by 7 bases and 6 bases, with 4 bases remaining between them. The CDR3 runs 10 residues. Germline V lookup: CDR1 SGHTS, CDR2 YDEGEE. CDR3: CASQAGELFF. In DNA, the CDR3 is TGTGCCAGCCAGGCCGGGGAGCTGTTTTTT.

DNA of the CDR3: TGTGCCAGCAGTTCCGGACAGGCGCAAGAGACCCAGTACTTC. The encoded protein is CASSSGQAQETQYF. V is TRBV5-4 and J is TRBJ2-5, with 7 bases lining up with TRBD1. CDR1 SGHNT and CDR2 YYREEE come from the germline V gene (reference sequence). V was clipped by 5 bases and J by 2 bases; unmatched bases: 6. The CDR3 is 14 residues long.

This chain connects TRBV7-2 to TRBJ2-5; no reliable D call. CDR3 length equals 15 residues. V was pared by 1 base and J by 4 bases, with 13 bases between. Germline V lookup: CDR1 SGHTA, CDR2 FQGNSA. Here the CDR3 reads CASSLDWAPRETQYF. As DNA, the CDR3 is TGTGCCAGCAGCTTAGATTGGGCACCGCGAGAGACCCAGTACTTC.

The gene calls are TRBV18 and TRBJ2-5; 7 bases line up with TRBD2. The CDR3 loop spans 15 amino acids. In germline, CDR1 is KGHSH, CDR2 LQKENI. J gave up 2 bases and V 3 bases, and 6 bases lay outside the gene matches. Here the CDR3 DNA reads TGTGCCAGCTCACCTGCAGCGGGGTCGCAAGAGACCCAGTACTTC. Translated: CASSPAAGSQETQYF.

This sequence joins TRBV15 and TRBJ2-7; unclear D gene. The CDR3 is 13 amino acids. CDR1 LNHNV and CDR2 YYDKDF come from the germline V gene (reference sequence). Trimming took off 6 bases at V and 3 bases at J, with 12 bases between the two ends. The CDR3 is CATSFPPLYEQYF. The CDR3 nucleotides are TGTGCCACCAGTTTCCCTCCGCTCTACGAGCAGTACTTC.

V usage is TRBV7-3 and J usage is TRBJ2-3, with TRBD1 matching over 7 bases. Germline V gene lookup returns CDR1 SGHTA and CDR2 FQGTGA. Trimming at V came to 2 bases and at J to 3 bases, leaving 5 bases not matched to a gene. The CDR3 sequence is 15 residues long. The CDR3 DNA reads as TGTGCCAGCAGCTTAGGGTTCAGGGGGACAGATACGCAGTATTTT. This codes for CASSLGFRGTDTQYF.

The V call is TRBV19, the J call TRBJ1-5; the match to TRBD1 covers 8 bases. Trimming at V came to 7 bases and at J to 11 bases, leaving 13 bases not matched to a gene. The CDR3 loop spans 14 amino acids. CDR1 is LNHDA and CDR2 is SQIVND in the germline V gene (reference sequence). CDR3 amino acids: CASNPRTGPGSQHF. CDR3 sequence (DNA): TGTGCCAGTAACCCTCGGACAGGGCCGGGATCCCAGCATTTT.

This clone has just one count. This chain connects TRBV19 to TRBJ2-1; the D gene is possibly TRBD1 (6 bases). Germline V gene lookup returns CDR1 LNHDA and CDR2 SQIVND (reference sequence). V was shortened by 7 bases and J by 5 bases, with 18 bases between the two germline ends. The CDR3 is made up of 15 amino acids. CDR3 sequence (DNA): TGTGCCAGTACACCAACCCCCGGGACAAACAATGAGCAGTTCTTC. It yields the protein CASTPTPGTNNEQFF.

This clone came up once. CDR3 in DNA: TGTGCCAGCAGTACCCGCTTGGGCTACACCTTC. This codes for CASSTRLGYTF. The J gene is TRBJ1-2, the V gene TRBV28, with D uncertain. Trimming cost V 5 bases and J 8 bases, with 9 bases left between them. The CDR3 extends over 11 amino acids. The V gene's germline CDR1 is MDHEN and CDR2 SYDVKM.

This chain joins TRBV7-9 and TRBJ2-1, with 8 bases fitting TRBD2. Germline V lookup: CDR1 SEHNR, CDR2 FQNEAQ (reference sequence). The CDR3 contains 14 residues. V was pared by 6 bases and J by 10 bases, with 11 bases of the junction left unmatched. CDR3 sequence (DNA): TGTGCCAGCAGTTCGATTGAGCGGGAGTCCGAGCAGTTCTTC. This codes for CASSSIERESEQFF.

This clone was seen a single time. V is TRBV14 and J is TRBJ2-5; D is unresolved. This CDR3 region has 13 residues. The V gene lost 4 bases and the J gene lost 2 bases, with 8 bases spanning the gap. Germline V gene data show CDR1 as SGHDN and CDR2 as FVKESK. The CDR3, as DNA: TGTGCCAGCAGCCCCCGGTGGCAAGAGACCCAGTACTTC. Translated: CASSPRWQETQYF.

The chain carries TRBV7-3 and TRBJ2-5, with TRBD2 identical over 9 bases. CDR3 size: 14 residues. Germline CDR1 SGHTA, CDR2 FQGTGA. The junction had 3 bases not matched to a gene; V was cut back by 3 bases and J by 4 bases. CDR3 in amino acids: CASSFSGSSETQYF. Written as DNA, the CDR3 is TGTGCCAGCAGCTTTAGCGGGAGTTCAGAGACCCAGTACTTC.

CDR3 nucleotide sequence: TGTGCCAGCAGCCAGGGACTAGCGAGCACAGATACGCAGTATTTT. Encoded protein: CASSQGLASTDTQYF. The J gene is TRBJ2-3, the V gene TRBV11-2, with 10 bases lining up with TRBD2. The CDR3 contains 15 residues. CDR1 is SGHAT and CDR2 is FQNNGV in the germline V gene. V trimming: 5 bases; J trimming: 0 bases; junction bases outside the gene matches: 2.

The chain is built from TRBV5-1 and TRBJ2-7; 8 nucleotides agree with TRBD1. J was trimmed by 5 bases and V by 3 bases; bases with no gene match: 7. Germline V gene data show CDR1 as SGHRS and CDR2 as YFSETQ. The CDR3 totals 14 residues. CDR3 nucleotide sequence: TGCGCCAGCAGCTCCGGACAGGGAGGCGACGAGCAGTACTTC. The encoded protein is CASSSGQGGDEQYF.

The V call is TRBV18, the J call TRBJ2-1; 8 bases are shared with TRBD1. J was trimmed by 6 bases and V by 4 bases; bases with no gene match: 2. Germline V gene data show CDR1 as KGHSH and CDR2 as LQKENI. The CDR3 loop spans 13 amino acids. CDR3 sequence reads: CASSQTGGNEQFF. CDR3 in DNA: TGTGCCAGCTCACAAACAGGGGGCAATGAGCAGTTCTTC.